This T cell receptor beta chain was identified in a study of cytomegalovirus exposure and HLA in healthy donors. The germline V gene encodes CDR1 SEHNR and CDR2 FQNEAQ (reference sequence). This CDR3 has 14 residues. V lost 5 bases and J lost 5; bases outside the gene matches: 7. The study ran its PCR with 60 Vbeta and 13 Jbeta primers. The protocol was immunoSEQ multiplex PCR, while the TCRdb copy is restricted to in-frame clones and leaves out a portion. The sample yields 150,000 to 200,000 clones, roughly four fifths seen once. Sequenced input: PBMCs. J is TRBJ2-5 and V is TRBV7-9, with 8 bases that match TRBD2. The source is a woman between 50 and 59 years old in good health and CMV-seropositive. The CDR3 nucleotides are TGTGCCAGCAGCGCCGGGGGGGCCCGGGAGACCCAGTACTTC. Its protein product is CASSAGGARETQYF. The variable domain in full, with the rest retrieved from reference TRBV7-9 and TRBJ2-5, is DTGVSQNPRHKITKRGQNVTFRCDPISEHNRLYWYRQTLGQGPEFLTYFQNEAQLEKSRLLSDRFSAERPKGSFSTLEIQRTEQGDSAMYLCASSAGGARETQYFGPGTRLLVL.